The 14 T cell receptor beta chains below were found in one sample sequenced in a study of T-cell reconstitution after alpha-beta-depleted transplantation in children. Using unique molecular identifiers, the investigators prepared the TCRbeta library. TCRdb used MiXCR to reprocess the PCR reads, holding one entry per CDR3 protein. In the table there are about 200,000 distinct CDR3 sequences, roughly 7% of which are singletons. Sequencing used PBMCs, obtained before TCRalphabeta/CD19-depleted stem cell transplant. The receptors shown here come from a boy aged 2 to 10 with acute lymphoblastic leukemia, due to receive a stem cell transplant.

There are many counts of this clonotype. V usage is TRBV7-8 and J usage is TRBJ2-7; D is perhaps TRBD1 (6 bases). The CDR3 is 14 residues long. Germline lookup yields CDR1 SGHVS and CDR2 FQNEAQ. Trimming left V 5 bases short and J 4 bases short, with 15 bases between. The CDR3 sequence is CASSRSDSRYEQYF. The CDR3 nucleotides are TGTGCCAGCAGCAGGTCGGACAGCCGGTACGAGCAGTACTTC.

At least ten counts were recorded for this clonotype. CDR3 region: CASSGGSSDTQYF. CDR3 bases: TGTGCCAGCAGCGGGGGTTCTTCAGATACGCAGTATTTT. The rearrangement joins TRBV9 to TRBJ2-3; unclear D gene. There are 13 residues in the CDR3. Germline V CDR1 and CDR2: SGDLS, YYNGEE. V was trimmed by 3 bases and J by 4 bases, leaving 9 bases between them.

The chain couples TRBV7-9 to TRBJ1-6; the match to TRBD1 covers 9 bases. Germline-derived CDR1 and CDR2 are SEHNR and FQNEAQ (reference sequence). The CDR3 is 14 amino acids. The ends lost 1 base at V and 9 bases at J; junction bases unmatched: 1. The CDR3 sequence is CASSLETGGSPLHF. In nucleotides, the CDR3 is TGTGCCAGCAGCTTAGAGACAGGGGGTTCACCCCTCCACTTT.

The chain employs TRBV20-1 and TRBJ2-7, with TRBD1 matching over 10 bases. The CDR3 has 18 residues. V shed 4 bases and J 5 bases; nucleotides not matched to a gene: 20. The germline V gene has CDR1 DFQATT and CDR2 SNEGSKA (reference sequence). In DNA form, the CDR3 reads TGCAGTGCTACTCCGAAGTGGGGAGCCGGGACAGGGGTCCACGAGCAGTACTTC. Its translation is CSATPKWGAGTGVHEQYF.

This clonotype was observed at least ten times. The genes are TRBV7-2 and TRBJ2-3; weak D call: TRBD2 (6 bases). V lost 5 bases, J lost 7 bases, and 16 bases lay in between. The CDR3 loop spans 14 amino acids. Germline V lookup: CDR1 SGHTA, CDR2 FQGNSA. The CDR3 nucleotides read TGTGCCAGCAGCGGGGGGAGCCACATAAATACGCAGTATTTT. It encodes CASSGGSHINTQYF.

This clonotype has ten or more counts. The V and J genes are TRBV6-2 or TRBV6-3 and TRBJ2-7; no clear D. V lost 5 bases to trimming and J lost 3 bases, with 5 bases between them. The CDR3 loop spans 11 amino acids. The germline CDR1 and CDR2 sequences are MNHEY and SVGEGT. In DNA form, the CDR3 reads TGTGCCAGCAGTACTAACTACGAGCAGTACTTC. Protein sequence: CASSTNYEQYF.

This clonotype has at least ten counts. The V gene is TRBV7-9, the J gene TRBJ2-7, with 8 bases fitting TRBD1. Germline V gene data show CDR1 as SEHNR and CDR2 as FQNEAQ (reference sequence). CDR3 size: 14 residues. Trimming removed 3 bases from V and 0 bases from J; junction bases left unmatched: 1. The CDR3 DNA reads TGTGCCAGCAGCTTTACAGGGGGCTCCTACGAGCAGTACTTC. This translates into CASSFTGGSYEQYF.

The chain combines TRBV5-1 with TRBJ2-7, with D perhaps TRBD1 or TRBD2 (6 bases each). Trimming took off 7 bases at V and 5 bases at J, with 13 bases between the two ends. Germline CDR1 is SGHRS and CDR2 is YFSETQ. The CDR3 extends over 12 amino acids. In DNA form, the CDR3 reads TGCGCCAGCGGCGAGGGGGGACACGAGCAGTACTTC. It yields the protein CASGEGGHEQYF. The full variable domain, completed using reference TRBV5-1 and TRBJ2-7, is KAGVTQTPRYLIKTRGQQVTLSCSPISGHRSVSWYQQTPGQGLQFLFEYFSETQRNKGNFPGRFSGRQFSNSRSEMNVSTLELGDSALYLCASGEGGHEQYFGPGTRLTVT.

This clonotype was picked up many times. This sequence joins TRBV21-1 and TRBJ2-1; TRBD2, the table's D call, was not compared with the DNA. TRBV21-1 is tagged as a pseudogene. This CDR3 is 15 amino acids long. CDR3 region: CASSRSSSVGDEQFF. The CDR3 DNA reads TGTGCCAGCAGCCGTAGTAGTTCCGTTGGGGATGAGCAGTTCTTC.

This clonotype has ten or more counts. The CDR3 reads CSGASWGGNLPDEQYF. In nucleotides, the CDR3 is TGCAGTGGCGCTTCCTGGGGAGGGAATCTGCCCGACGAGCAGTACTTC. The chain carries TRBV20-1 and TRBJ2-7, with 7 bases matching TRBD2. Trimming removed 7 bases from V and 5 bases from J; junction bases left unmatched: 20. Germline loops: CDR1 DFQATT, CDR2 SNEGSKA (reference sequence). The CDR3 has 16 residues.

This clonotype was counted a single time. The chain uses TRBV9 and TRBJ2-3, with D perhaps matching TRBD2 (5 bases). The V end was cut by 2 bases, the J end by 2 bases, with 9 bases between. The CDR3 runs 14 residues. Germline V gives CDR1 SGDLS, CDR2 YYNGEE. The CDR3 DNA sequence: TGTGCCAGCAGCGTTCGTAGCGTCACAGATACGCAGTATTTT. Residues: CASSVRSVTDTQYF.

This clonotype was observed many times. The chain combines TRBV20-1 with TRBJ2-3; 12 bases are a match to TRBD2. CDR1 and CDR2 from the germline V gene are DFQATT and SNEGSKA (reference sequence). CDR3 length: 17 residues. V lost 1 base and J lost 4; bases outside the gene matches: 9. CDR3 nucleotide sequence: TGCAGTGCTAGAGTGTGGCGGACTAGCGGGACCCCAGATACGCAGTATTTT. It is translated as CSARVWRTSGTPDTQYF.

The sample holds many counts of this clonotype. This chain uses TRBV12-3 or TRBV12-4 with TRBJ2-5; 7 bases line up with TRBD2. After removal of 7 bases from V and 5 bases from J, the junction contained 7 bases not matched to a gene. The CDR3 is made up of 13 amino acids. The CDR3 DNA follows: TGTGCCAGCATTTTTCGGGGGGACGAGACCCAGTACTTC. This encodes CASIFRGDETQYF.

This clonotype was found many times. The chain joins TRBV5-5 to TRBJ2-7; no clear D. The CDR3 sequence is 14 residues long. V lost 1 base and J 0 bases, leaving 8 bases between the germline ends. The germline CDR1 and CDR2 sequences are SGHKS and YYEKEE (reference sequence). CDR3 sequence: CASSLRSDSYEQYF. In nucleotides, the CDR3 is TGTGCCAGCAGCTTGCGTTCCGACTCCTACGAGCAGTACTTC.